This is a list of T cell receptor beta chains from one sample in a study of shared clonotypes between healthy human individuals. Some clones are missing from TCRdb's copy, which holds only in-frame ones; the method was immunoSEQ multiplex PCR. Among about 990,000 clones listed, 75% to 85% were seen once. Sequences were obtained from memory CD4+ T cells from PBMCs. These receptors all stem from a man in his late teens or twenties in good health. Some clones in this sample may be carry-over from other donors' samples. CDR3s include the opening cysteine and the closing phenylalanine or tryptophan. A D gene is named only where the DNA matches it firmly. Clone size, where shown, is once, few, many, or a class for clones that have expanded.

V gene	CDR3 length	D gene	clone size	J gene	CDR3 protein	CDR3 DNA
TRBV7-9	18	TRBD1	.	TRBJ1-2	CASSRLPPGQNPRYGYTF	TGTGCCAGCAGCCGACTTCCTCCGGGACAGAATCCTCGATATGGCTACACCTTC
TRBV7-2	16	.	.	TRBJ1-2	CASSLGGQLSNYGYTF	TGTGCCAGCAGCTTAGGAGGACAGTTATCAAACTATGGCTACACCTTC
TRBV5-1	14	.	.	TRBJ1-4	CASSLGTTNEKLFF	TGCGCCAGCAGCTTGGGGACAACTAATGAAAAACTGTTTTTT
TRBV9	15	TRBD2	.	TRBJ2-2	CASSTSGRTTGELFF	TGTGCCAGCAGCACTAGCGGGAGAACCACCGGGGAGCTGTTTTTT
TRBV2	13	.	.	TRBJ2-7	CASNPGSSYEQYF	TGTGCCAGCAACCCAGGGAGCTCCTACGAGCAGTACTTC
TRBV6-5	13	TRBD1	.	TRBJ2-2	CASHRGTGGELFF	TGTGCCTCCCACAGGGGGACCGGCGGGGAGCTGTTTTTT
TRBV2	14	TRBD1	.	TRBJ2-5	CASRDRGLGETQYF	TGTGCCAGCAGGGACAGGGGGCTGGGAGAGACCCAGTACTTC
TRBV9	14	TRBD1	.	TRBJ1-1	CASNTGDLNTEAFF	TGTGCCAGCAACACAGGGGACCTGAACACTGAAGCTTTCTTT
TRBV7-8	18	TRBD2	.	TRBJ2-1	CASSPWTSGYYSYNEQFF	TGTGCCAGCAGCCCCTGGACTAGCGGGTACTACTCCTACAATGAGCAGTTCTTC
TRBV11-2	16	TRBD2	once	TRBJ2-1	CASSLAMREGNNEQFF	TGTGCCAGCAGCTTAGCGATGCGGGAGGGTAACAATGAGCAGTTCTTC
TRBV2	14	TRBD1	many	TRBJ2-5	CASSSGQGGETQYF	TGTGCCAGCAGCTCGGGACAGGGGGGAGAGACCCAGTACTTC
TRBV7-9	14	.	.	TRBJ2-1	CASSLVPTPREQFF	TGTGCCAGCAGCTTAGTCCCGACTCCCCGTGAGCAGTTCTTC
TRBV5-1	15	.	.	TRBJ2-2	CASSLAPLGPGELFF	TGCGCCAGCAGCTTGGCCCCCCTAGGTCCCGGGGAGCTGTTTTTT
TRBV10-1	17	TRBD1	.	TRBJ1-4	CASSESFGRGLYEKLFF	TGCGCCAGCAGTGAGTCTTTCGGCAGGGGGCTTTATGAAAAACTGTTTTTT
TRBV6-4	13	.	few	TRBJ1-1	CASSEGDGTEAFF	TGTGCCAGCAGCGAGGGGGATGGGACTGAAGCTTTCTTT
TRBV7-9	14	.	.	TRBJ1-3	CASSLKLSGNTIYF	TGTGCCAGCAGCTTAAAGCTCTCTGGAAACACCATATATTTT
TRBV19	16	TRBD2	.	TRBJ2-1	CASSDFSSGLYNEQFF	TGTGCCAGTAGTGACTTTTCTAGCGGACTCTACAATGAGCAGTTCTTC
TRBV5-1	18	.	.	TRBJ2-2	CASSLWSRAGVNTGELFF	TGCGCCAGCAGCTTGTGGTCAAGGGCGGGCGTAAACACCGGGGAGCTGTTTTTT
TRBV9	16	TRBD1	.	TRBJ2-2	CASSGQGAFLTGELFF	TGTGCCAGCAGCGGACAGGGGGCGTTCTTGACCGGGGAGCTGTTTTTT
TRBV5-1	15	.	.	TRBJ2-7	CASSLGGISSYEQYF	TGCGCCAGCAGCTTGGGAGGAATTAGCTCCTACGAGCAGTACTTC
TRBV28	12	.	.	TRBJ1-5	CASRTIHQPQHF	TGTGCCAGCAGGACGATACATCAGCCCCAGCATTTT
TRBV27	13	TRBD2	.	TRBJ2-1	CASRTSGSNEQFF	TGTGCCAGCCGGACTAGCGGGAGCAATGAGCAGTTCTTC
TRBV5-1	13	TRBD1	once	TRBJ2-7	CASSWGQGYEQYF	TGCGCCAGCAGCTGGGGACAGGGGTACGAGCAGTACTTC
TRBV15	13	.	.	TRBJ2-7	CATRTDNSYEQYF	TGTGCCACCAGGACGGACAACTCCTACGAGCAGTACTTC
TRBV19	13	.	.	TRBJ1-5	CASSIRPDQPQHF	TGTGCCAGTAGTATTAGGCCGGATCAGCCCCAGCATTTT
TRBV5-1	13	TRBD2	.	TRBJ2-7	CASSLSGSHEQYF	TGCGCCAGCAGCTTGAGCGGGAGCCACGAGCAGTACTTC
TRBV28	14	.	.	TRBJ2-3	CASSPRPPTSRQYF	TGTGCCAGCAGTCCAAGGCCCCCTACTAGCAGGCAGTATTTT
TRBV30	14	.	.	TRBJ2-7	CAWSEADSSYEQYF	TGTGCCTGGAGTGAGGCGGACAGCTCCTACGAGCAGTACTTC
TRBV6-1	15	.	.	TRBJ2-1	CASRATASSYNEQFF	TGTGCCAGCAGAGCGACAGCCAGCTCCTACAATGAGCAGTTCTTC
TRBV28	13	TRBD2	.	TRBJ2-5	CASSPGRGGTQYF	TGTGCCAGCAGCCCCGGGAGGGGGGGGACCCAGTACTTC
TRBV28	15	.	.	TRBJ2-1	CASSSNEGRDNEQFF	TGTGCCAGCAGTTCGAACGAGGGAAGGGACAATGAGCAGTTCTTC
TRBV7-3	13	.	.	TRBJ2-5	CASSFGSGETQYF	TGTGCCAGCAGCTTCGGCTCTGGAGAGACCCAGTACTTC
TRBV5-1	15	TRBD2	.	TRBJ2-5	CASSFGTGGKETQYF	TGCGCCAGCAGCTTTGGAACGGGAGGGAAAGAGACCCAGTACTTC
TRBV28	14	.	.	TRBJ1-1	CASSSPGDRTEAFF	TGTGCCAGCAGTTCCCCGGGGGATCGCACTGAAGCTTTCTTT
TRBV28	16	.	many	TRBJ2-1	CASSFIQIIRPNEQFF	TGTGCCAGCAGTTTCATCCAGATAATTAGGCCCAATGAGCAGTTCTTC
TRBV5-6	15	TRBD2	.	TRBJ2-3	CASSRPSGSGDTQYF	TGTGCCAGCAGCCGCCCTAGCGGGAGTGGAGATACGCAGTATTTT
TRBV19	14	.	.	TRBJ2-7	CASSRGSGSYEQYF	TGTGCCAGTAGCCGGGGTAGCGGCTCCTACGAGCAGTACTTC
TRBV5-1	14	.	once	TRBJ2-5	CASSLGPEEETQYF	TGCGCCAGCAGCTTGGGCCCCGAGGAAGAGACCCAGTACTTC
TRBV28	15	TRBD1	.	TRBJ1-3	CASSLPRGPGNTIYF	TGTGCCAGCAGTTTACCCAGGGGGCCTGGAAACACCATATATTTT
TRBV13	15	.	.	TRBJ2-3	CASSLRRRGADTQYF	TGTGCCAGCAGCTTAAGGAGGAGGGGCGCAGATACGCAGTATTTT
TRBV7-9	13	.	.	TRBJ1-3	CASSFGTGNTIYF	TGTGCCAGCAGCTTCGGGACTGGAAACACCATATATTTT
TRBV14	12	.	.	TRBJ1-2	CASSPYNYGYTF	TGTGCCAGCAGCCCCTATAACTATGGCTACACCTTC
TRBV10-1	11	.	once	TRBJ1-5	CASQGYQPQHF	TGCGCCAGCCAAGGGTATCAGCCCCAGCATTTT
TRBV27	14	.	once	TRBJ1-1	CASRLTGRVTEAFF	TGTGCCAGCAGGTTAACAGGGAGGGTCACTGAAGCTTTCTTT
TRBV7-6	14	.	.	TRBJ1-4	CASSLTATNEKLFF	TGTGCCAGCAGCTTGACTGCAACTAATGAAAAACTGTTTTTT
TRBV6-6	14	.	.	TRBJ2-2	CASSLLGDTGELFF	TGTGCCAGCAGTCTTTTGGGGGACACCGGGGAGCTGTTTTTT
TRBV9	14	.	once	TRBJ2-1	CASSKRESYNEQFF	TGTGCCAGCAGTAAACGGGAGTCCTACAATGAGCAGTTCTTC
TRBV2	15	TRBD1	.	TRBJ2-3	CASSLQGGYTDTQYF	TGTGCCAGCAGCCTACAGGGGGGATACACAGATACGCAGTATTTT